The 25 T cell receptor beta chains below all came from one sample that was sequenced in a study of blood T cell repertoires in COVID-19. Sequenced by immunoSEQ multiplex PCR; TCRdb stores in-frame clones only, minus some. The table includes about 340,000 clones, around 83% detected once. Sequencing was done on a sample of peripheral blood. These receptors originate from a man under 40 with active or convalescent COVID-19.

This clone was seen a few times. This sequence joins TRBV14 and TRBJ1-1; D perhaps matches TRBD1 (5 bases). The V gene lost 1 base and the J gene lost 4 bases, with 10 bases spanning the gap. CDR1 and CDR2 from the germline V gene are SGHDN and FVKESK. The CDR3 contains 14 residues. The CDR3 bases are TGTGCCAGCAGCCAAGCCCATGGGGCCACTGAAGCTTTCTTT. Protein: CASSQAHGATEAFF.

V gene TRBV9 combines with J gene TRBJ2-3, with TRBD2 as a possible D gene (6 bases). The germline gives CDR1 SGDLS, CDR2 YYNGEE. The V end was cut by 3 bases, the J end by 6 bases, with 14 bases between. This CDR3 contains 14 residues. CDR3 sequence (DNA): TGTGCCAGCAGCGATAGCGGTACGGGGGATACGCAGTATTTT. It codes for CASSDSGTGDTQYF.

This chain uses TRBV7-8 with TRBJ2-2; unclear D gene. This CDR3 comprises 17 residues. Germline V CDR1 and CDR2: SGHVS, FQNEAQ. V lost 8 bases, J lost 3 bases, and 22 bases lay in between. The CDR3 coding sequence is TGTGCCAGCCAGTTTGGAAGAGGCTCTGCTTACACCGGGGAGCTGTTTTTT. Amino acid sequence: CASQFGRGSAYTGELFF.

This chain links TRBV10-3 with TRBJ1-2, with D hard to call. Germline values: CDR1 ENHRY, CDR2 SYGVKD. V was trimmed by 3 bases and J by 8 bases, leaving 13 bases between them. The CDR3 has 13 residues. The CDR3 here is CAISEALISGYTF. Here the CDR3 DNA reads TGTGCCATCAGTGAAGCTCTCATTTCGGGCTACACCTTC.

The CDR3 region is CASSSLAGGPRPSEQYF. The CDR3 DNA reads TGTGCCAGCAGTTCCTTAGCGGGAGGGCCTCGGCCTAGTGAGCAGTACTTC. The rearrangement uses TRBV27 and TRBJ2-7; 11 bases match TRBD2. The CDR3 runs to 17 residues. From germline, CDR1 is MNHEY and CDR2 SMNVEV (reference sequence). The trim removed 4 bases at V and 7 bases at J, leaving 15 bases unmatched.

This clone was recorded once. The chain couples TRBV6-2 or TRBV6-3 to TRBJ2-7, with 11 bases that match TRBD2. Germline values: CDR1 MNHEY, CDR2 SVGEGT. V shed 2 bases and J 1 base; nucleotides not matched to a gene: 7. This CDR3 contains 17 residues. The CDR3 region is CASSYTRLAGGSYEQYF. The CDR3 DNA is TGTGCCAGCAGTTACACCCGGCTAGCGGGAGGATCCTACGAGCAGTACTTC.

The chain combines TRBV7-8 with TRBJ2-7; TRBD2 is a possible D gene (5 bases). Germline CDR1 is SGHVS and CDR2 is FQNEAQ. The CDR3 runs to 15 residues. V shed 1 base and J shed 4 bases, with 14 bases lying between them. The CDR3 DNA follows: TGTGCCAGCAGCTTAGTCACGGGATTACCTTACGAGCAGTACTTC. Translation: CASSLVTGLPYEQYF.

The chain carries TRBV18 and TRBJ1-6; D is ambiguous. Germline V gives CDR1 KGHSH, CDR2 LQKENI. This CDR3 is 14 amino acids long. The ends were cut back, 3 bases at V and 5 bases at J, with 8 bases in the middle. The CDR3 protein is CASSPTENNSPLHF. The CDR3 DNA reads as TGTGCCAGCTCACCTACAGAAAATAATTCACCCCTCCACTTT. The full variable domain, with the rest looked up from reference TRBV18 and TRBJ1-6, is NAGVMQNPRHLVRRRGQEARLRCSPMKGHSHVYWYRQLPEEGLKFMVYLQKENIIDESGMPKERFSAEFPKEGPSILRIQQVVRGDSAAYFCASSPTENNSPLHFGNGTRLTVT.

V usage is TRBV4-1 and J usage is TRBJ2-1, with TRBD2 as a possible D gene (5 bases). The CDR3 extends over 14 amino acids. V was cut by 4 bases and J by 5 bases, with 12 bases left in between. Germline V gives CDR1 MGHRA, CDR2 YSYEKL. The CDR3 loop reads CASSLVAGDNEQFF. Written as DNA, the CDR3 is TGCGCCAGCAGCCTAGTCGCGGGCGACAATGAGCAGTTCTTC.

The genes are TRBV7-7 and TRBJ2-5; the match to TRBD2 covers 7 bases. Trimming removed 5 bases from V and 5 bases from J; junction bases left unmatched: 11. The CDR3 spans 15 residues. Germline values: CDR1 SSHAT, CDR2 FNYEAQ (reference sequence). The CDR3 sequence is CASSLGSGEWETQYF. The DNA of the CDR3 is TGTGCCAGCAGCCTGGGGAGCGGGGAGTGGGAGACCCAGTACTTC.

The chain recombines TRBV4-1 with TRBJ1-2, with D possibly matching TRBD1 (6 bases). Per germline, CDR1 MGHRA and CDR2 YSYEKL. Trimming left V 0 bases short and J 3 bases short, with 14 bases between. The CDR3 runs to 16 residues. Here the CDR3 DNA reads TGCGCCAGCAGCCAAGACGAACGGGGGGCCCACTATGGCTACACCTTC. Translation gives CASSQDERGAHYGYTF.

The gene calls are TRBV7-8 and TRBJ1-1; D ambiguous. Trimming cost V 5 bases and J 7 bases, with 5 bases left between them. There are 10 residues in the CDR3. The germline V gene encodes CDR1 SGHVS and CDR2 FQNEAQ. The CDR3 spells CASSRIEAFF. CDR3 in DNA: TGTGCCAGCAGCCGCATTGAAGCTTTCTTT.

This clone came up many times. Here the CDR3 reads CASRRRPGQDTGELFF. The CDR3 nucleotides read TGTGCCAGCAGACGTCGGCCGGGACAGGACACCGGGGAGCTGTTTTTT. The chain has TRBV27 and TRBJ2-2; 8 bases agree with TRBD1. V lost 6 bases to trimming and J lost 3 bases; unmatched junction nucleotides: 9. Germline assignment: CDR1 MNHEY and CDR2 SMNVEV (reference sequence). The CDR3 runs 16 residues.

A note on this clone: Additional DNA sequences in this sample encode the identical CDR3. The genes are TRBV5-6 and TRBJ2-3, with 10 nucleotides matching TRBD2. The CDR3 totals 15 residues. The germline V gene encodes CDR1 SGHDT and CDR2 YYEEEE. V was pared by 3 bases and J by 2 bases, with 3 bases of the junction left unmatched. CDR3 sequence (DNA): TGTGCCAGCAGCTCTCTAGCGGGGGACACAGATACGCAGTATTTT. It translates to CASSSLAGDTDTQYF. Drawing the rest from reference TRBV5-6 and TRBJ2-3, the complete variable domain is DAGVTQSPTHLIKTRGQQVTLRCSPKSGHDTVSWYQQALGQGPQFIFQYYEEEERQRGNFPDRFSGHQFPNYSSELNVNALLLGDSALYLCASSSLAGDTDTQYFGPGTRLTVL.

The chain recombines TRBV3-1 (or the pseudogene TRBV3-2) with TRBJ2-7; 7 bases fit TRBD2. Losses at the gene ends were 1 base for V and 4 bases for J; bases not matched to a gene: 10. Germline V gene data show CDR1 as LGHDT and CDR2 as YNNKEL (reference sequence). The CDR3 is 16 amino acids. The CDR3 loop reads CASSQGRELAEYEQYF. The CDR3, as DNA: TGTGCCAGCAGCCAAGGGAGGGAGCTAGCGGAATACGAGCAGTACTTC.

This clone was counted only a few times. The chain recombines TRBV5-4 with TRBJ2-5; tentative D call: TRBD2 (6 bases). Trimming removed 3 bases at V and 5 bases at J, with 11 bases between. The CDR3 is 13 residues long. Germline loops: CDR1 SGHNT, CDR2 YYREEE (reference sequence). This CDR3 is CASSYPGRETQYF. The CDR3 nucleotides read TGTGCCAGCAGCTACCCAGGGAGGGAGACCCAGTACTTC.

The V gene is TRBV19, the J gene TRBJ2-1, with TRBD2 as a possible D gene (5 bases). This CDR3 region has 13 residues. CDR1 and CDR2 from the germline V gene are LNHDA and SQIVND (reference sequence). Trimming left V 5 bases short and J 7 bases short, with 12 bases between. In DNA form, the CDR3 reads TGTGCCAGTAGTGAGACTACGGGTAATGAGCAGTTCTTC. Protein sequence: CASSETTGNEQFF.

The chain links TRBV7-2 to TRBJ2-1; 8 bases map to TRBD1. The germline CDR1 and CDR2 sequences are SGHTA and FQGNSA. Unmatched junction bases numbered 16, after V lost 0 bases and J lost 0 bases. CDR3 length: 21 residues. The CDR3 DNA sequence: TGTGCCAGCAGCTTAGCCCATCCGGGACAGGCTAAAAAGAGCTCCTACAATGAGCAGTTCTTC. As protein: CASSLAHPGQAKKSSYNEQFF.

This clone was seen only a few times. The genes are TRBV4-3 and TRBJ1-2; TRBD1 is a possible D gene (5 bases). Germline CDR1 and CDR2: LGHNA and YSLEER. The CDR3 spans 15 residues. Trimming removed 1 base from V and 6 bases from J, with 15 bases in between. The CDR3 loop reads CASSQGGGPRHGYTF. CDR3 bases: TGCGCCAGCAGCCAAGGGGGGGGACCTAGGCATGGCTACACCTTC.

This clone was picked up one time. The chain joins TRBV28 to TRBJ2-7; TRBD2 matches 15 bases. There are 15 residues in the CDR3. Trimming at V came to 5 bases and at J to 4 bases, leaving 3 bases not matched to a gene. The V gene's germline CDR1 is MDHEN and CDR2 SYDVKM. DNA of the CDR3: TGTGCCAGCAGTCCTGGACTAGCGGGAGGGTACGAGCAGTACTTC. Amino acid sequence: CASSPGLAGGYEQYF. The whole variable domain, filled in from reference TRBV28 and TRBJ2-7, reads DVKVTQSSRYLVKRTGEKVFLECVQDMDHENMFWYRQDPGLGLRLIYFSYDVKMKEKGDIPEGYSVSREKKERFSLILESASTNQTSMYLCASSPGLAGGYEQYFGPGTRLTVT.

The CDR3: CASSPPRGWKSGYTF. DNA for the CDR3: TGTGCCAGCTCACCACCGAGGGGGTGGAAATCTGGCTACACCTTC. The V and J genes are TRBV18 and TRBJ1-2, with D tentatively TRBD1 (6 bases). Germline V gene sequence: CDR1 KGHSH, CDR2 LQKENI. CDR3 length: 15 amino acids. Trimming took off 0 bases at V and 7 bases at J, with 15 bases between the two ends.

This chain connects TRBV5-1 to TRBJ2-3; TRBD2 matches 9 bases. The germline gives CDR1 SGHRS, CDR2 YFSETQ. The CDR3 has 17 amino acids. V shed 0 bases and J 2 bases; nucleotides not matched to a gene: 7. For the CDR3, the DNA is TGCGCCAGCAGCTTGGGGTTAGCGGGAGCGTTCACAGATACGCAGTATTTT. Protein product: CASSLGLAGAFTDTQYF.

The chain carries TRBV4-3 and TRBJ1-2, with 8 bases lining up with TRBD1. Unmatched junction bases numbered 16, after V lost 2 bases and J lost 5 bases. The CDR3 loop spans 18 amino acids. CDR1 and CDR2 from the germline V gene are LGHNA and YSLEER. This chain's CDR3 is CASSQLQNPAGGAYGYTF. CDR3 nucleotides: TGCGCCAGCAGCCAACTTCAGAACCCCGCAGGGGGCGCATATGGCTACACCTTC.

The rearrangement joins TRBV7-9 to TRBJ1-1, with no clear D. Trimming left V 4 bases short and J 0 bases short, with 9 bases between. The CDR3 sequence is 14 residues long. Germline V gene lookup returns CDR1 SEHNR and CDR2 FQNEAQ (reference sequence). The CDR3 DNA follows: TGTGCCAGCAGCTCGACACCCATGAACACTGAAGCTTTCTTT. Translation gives CASSSTPMNTEAFF.

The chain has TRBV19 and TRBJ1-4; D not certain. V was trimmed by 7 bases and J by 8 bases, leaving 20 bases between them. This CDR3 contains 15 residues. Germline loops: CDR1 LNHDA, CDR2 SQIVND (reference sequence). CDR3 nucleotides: TGTGCCAGTACCCTCCGGGGTATTCTCGGGGAAAAACTGTTTTTT. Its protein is CASTLRGILGEKLFF.